The clone carrying this T cell receptor beta chain has more than one count but fewer than ten. The data were obtained in a study of blood T cells in healthy people across ages. The CDR3 covers 13 residues. CDR1 is SGHAT and CDR2 is FQNNGV in the germline V gene. With 0 bases removed from V and 4 bases from J, the gap between germline ends came to 6 bases. With a J-beta primer mix and a sample-barcoded 5' primer, a second PCR ran about 7 to 12 cycles. One entry per CDR3 protein results from TCRdb running MiXCR on the 5' RACE reads. The sample consists of more than 450,000 distinct CDR3 sequences, 27% of them appearing once. The same sample was also used in a study of T cells of mothers and their children.

This receptor was obtained from a boy aged 2-15 years in good health. The source material was blood. This chain links TRBV11-2 with TRBJ1-2; D remains unclear. CDR3 loop: CASSLDGLYGYTF. The CDR3 DNA reads TGTGCCAGCAGCTTAGACGGGCTCTATGGCTACACCTTC.